This TCR beta chain emerged from a study of vaccination and CD4 T cells after COVID-19. As for the study in general: Timing of post-vaccine sample collection was a median about 72 days after dose two, with a range of 14 to 241. Study-level results: Although the median of SARS-CoV-2-reactive clonotypes rose from about 20 to 38, the change was not significant.

This clonotype appeared a few times. As yet, its antigen is unknown. Treatment defined: approximately 11-day PBMC culture with coronavirus spike peptide pools or control peptides (ViraFEST assay). The V end lost 1 base, the J end lost 5 bases, and 12 bases lay between the germline ends. Per the germline V gene, CDR1 is SGHVS and CDR2 is FNYEAQ. There are 16 residues in the CDR3. Cultured CD4+ T cells had their DNA profiled by the Oncomine TCR Beta short-read assay. TCRdb re-called the PCR reads through MiXCR, storing one row per CDR3 protein. The table includes around 20,000 distinct CDR3 sequences, roughly 40% detected once.

The TCR was taken from a human donor who received a COVID-19 vaccine. The chain uses TRBV7-6 and TRBJ1-6, with D perhaps matching TRBD1 (5 bases). This specimen was CD4+ T cells from blood, cultured in vitro, taken before SARS-CoV-2 vaccination. The CDR3 DNA follows: TGTGCCAGCAGCTTAGGGGCAGGGAGTAATAATTCACCCCTCCACTTT. This translates into CASSLGAGSNNSPLHF.